The 8 T cell receptor beta chains listed next were all sequenced from one sample in a study of T cell repertoires in aging, cancer and after chemotherapy. Rearranged V-D-J TRB sequences were amplified with a mixed TRB-A/B primer pool. MiXCR, run by TCRdb on the multiplex PCR reads, gives a single entry per CDR3 protein. The data show about 840 distinct CDR3 sequences, under 30% seen once. Peripheral blood genomic DNA, not sorted cells or RNA, was the template. Sequences were obtained from blood. All receptors derive from a human donor with a solid tumor.

This clonotype is categorized as hyperexpanded. The V and J genes are TRBV13 and TRBJ2-5, with TRBD2 as a possible D gene (5 bases). Germline CDR1 and CDR2: PRHDT and FYEKMQ (reference sequence). V gave up 0 bases and J gave up 5 bases, with 13 bases separating them. The CDR3 is 15 amino acids. Written as DNA, the CDR3 is TGTGCCAGCAGCTTAGGCCCGGGATCCCCGGAGACCCAGTACTTC. It codes for CASSLGPGSPETQYF.

CDR3 DNA: TGTGCCAGCAGCTTAACGGGGACAGACCAAGAGACCCAGTACTTC. Translation gives CASSLTGTDQETQYF. The chain couples TRBV7-3 to TRBJ2-5; 7 positions agree with TRBD1. From germline, CDR1 is SGHTA and CDR2 FQGTGA. Trimming took 0 bases from V and 0 from J; bases not matched to a gene: 1. The CDR3 has 15 amino acids.

This clonotype has a handful of counts. This rearrangement joins TRBV7-2 to TRBJ1-2, with D perhaps matching TRBD1 (5 bases). Between the trimmed V and J ends, which lost 4 bases and 1 base, there was a span of 13 bases. CDR3 length equals 15 residues. CDR1 and CDR2 (germline): SGHTA, FQGNSA. CDR3 nucleotide sequence: TGTGCCAGCAGCTGGGGCTTAGGCAGTAACTATGGCTACACCTTC. Translating gives CASSWGLGSNYGYTF.

This clonotype was seen only a few times. This rearrangement joins TRBV11-3 to TRBJ2-5; possible D gene TRBD2, 5 bases. Germline CDR1 reads SGHNT; CDR2 reads YENEEA. Trimming cost V 5 bases and J 5 bases, with 9 bases left between them. The CDR3 has 12 amino acids. The CDR3 DNA reads as TGTGCCAGCAGCCTAACGGGGGAGACCCAGTACTTC. This sequence encodes CASSLTGETQYF. The full variable domain, with the rest looked up from reference TRBV11-3 and TRBJ2-5, is EAGVVQSPRYKIIEKKQPVAFWCNPISGHNTLYWYLQNLGQGPELLIRYENEEAVDDSQLPKDRFSAERLKGVDSTLKIQPAELGDSAVYLCASSLTGETQYFGPGTRLLVL.

The V gene is TRBV5-5, the J gene TRBJ1-4, with D perhaps TRBD1 (6 bases). Germline lookup yields CDR1 SGHKS and CDR2 YYEKEE (reference sequence). V shed 1 base and J shed 7 bases, with 11 bases lying between them. CDR3 length: 14 amino acids. The CDR3 DNA is TGTGCCAGCAGCTTGCGACAGGTCTTTGAAAAACTGTTTTTT. The encoded protein is CASSLRQVFEKLFF.

For the CDR3, the DNA is TGTGCCAGCAGCTTCGCTCAATTTCATGGCTACACCTTC. The encoded protein is CASSFAQFHGYTF. This chain uses TRBV12-3 or TRBV12-4 with TRBJ1-2; no firm D call. The CDR3 totals 13 residues. The V end lost 6 bases, the J end lost 6 bases, and 14 bases lay between the germline ends.

Comment on this clonotype: This may be a read error: a much more frequent sequence differs by one nucleotide. DNA for the CDR3: TGTGCCAGCAGTTGGGACTTGGACGATCAGCCCCAGCATTTT. As protein: CASSWDLDDQPQHF. The chain is built from TRBV12-3 or TRBV12-4 and TRBJ1-5, with TRBD1 as a possible D gene (5 bases). The CDR3 length is 14 residues. V gave up 4 bases and J gave up 5 bases, with 12 bases separating them.

As regards this clonotype: A read error may produce the germline difference seen at one junction end. The chain couples TRBV12-3 or TRBV12-4 to TRBJ1-5; no clear D gene. The CDR3 consists of 13 residues. The CDR3 sequence: CARSFAGNQPQHF. The CDR3 region has the DNA TGTGCCAGAAGTTTTGCGGGTAATCAGCCCCAGCATTTT.